This note documents a single T cell receptor (beta chain) sequence. Its antigen is still unknown. One end of the junction varies from germline; a read error may be responsible. This entry is derived from a study of Graves' ophthalmopathy and Graves' hyperthyroidism. Study observations and caveats: Ophthalmopathy could be told apart from stable hyperthyroidism by a 13-signature model (87.88% sensitivity, around 80% specificity). Sensitivity reached roughly 71% and specificity around 76% when the model predicted ophthalmopathy progression.

Other autoimmune disease, uncontrolled infection, pregnancy and lactation led to exclusion. The source of the PBMCs was 10 ml of fresh peripheral blood. Germline V lookup: CDR1 ENHRY, CDR2 SYGVKD. This CDR3 region has 15 residues. The authors amplified TCR beta CDR3 regions from RNA transcripts. First-round RT-PCR with HTBI primers preceded a second-round multiplex PCR. TCRdb itself ran the multiplex PCR reads through MiXCR, one entry per CDR3 protein. The sample records 600,000 to 700,000 distinct CDR3 sequences, under 50% being singletons. The V call is TRBV10-3, the J call TRBJ1-4; D call uncertain. Material for sequencing was peripheral blood. This clonotype was sampled from an adult man with Graves' ophthalmopathy. CDR3 residues: CASSDLRTFNEKLFF. The CDR3 nucleotides are TGTGCCAGCAGTGACCTCCGGACTTTTAATGAAAAACTGTTTTTT.